A single sample is the source of the 9 T cell receptor beta chains below, sequenced in a study of T cell repertoires in cytomegalovirus infection. Their antigens are not known. TCRdb re-derived calls from the reads in MiXCR, one entry per CDR3 protein. The sample yields 570,000 or so distinct CDR3 sequences, 40% seen once. Specimen: cultured PBMCs, collected from culture after CMV antigen stimulation. All receptors come from a human donor in good health (CMV status not recorded). Some clones in this sample may be carry-over from other donors' samples.

The chain links TRBV6-2 or TRBV6-3 to TRBJ2-7; no clear D gene. The V end lost 2 bases, the J end lost 6 bases, and 11 bases lay between the germline ends. The CDR3 spans 13 residues. Germline V gene lookup returns CDR1 MNHEY and CDR2 SVGEGT. CDR3 bases: TGTGCCAGCAGTTACGGCCGATTGGGCGAGCAGTACTTC. It is translated as CASSYGRLGEQYF.

J is TRBJ1-3 and V is TRBV12-3 or TRBV12-4; D is unclear. The V end lost 3 bases, the J end lost 12 bases, and 12 bases lay between the germline ends. The CDR3 has 12 amino acids. This chain's CDR3 is CASSLEEGHIYF. CDR3 sequence (DNA): TGTGCCAGCAGTTTGGAAGAGGGCCACATATATTTT.

This chain uses TRBV6-6 with TRBJ2-7; D ambiguous. CDR3 length equals 14 residues. The germline V and J ends were trimmed by 5 bases and 2 bases, with 13 bases remaining between them. Germline CDR1 MNHNY, CDR2 SVGAGI (reference sequence). The chain's CDR3 is CASSTYYGTYEQYF. CDR3 nucleotide sequence: TGTGCCAGCAGTACCTACTACGGCACCTACGAGCAGTACTTC.

This clonotype showed up many times. V usage is TRBV7-2 and J usage is TRBJ2-7; 10 positions match TRBD2. CDR1 is SGHTA and CDR2 is FQGNSA in the germline V gene. The CDR3 contains 18 residues. V was clipped by 1 base and J by 2 bases; unmatched bases: 11. The CDR3 region is CASSLGGLTSGRPYEQYF. The CDR3 DNA follows: TGTGCCAGCAGCTTAGGGGGGCTGACTAGCGGGCGACCCTACGAGCAGTACTTC.

V is TRBV2 and J is TRBJ1-1; 7 nucleotides agree with TRBD1. Trimming at V came to 6 bases and at J to 2 bases, leaving 18 bases not matched to a gene. CDR3 length: 18 residues. The germline V gene encodes CDR1 SNHLY and CDR2 FYNNEI. The CDR3 DNA reads TGTGCCAGCAGCGGATCTCCCAATCGAGGGACAGCTAACACTGAAGCTTTCTTT. Translating it yields CASSGSPNRGTANTEAFF.

The sample holds one count of this clonotype. The chain employs TRBV7-9 and TRBJ2-3; weak D call: TRBD2 (7 bases). Germline V gene lookup returns CDR1 SEHNR and CDR2 FQNEAQ (reference sequence). Trimming took off 6 bases at V and 5 bases at J, with 24 bases between the two ends. The CDR3 is made up of 17 amino acids. The DNA of the CDR3 is TGTGCCAGCAGACCCCGAGGAGGAGGGGGGGCAAGAGATACGCAGTATTTT. Translation gives CASRPRGGGGARDTQYF. Using reference TRBV7-9 and TRBJ2-3 for the parts outside the CDR3, the full variable domain is DTGVSQNPRHKITKRGQNVTFRCDPISEHNRLYWYRQTLGQGPEFLTYFQNEAQLEKSRLLSDRFSAERPKGSFSTLEIQRTEQGDSAMYLCASRPRGGGGARDTQYFGPGTRLTVL.

The CDR3 is CACNRQGIDTQYF. The CDR3 nucleotides read TGTGCCTGCAACCGACAGGGCATAGATACGCAGTATTTT. V usage is TRBV6-5 and J usage is TRBJ2-3; 7 bases are shared with TRBD1. In germline, CDR1 is MNHEY, CDR2 SVGAGI. Losses at the gene ends were 11 bases for V and 5 bases for J; bases not matched to a gene: 10. The CDR3 runs to 13 residues.

This clonotype was seen a few times. V and J are TRBV7-2 and TRBJ2-3; TRBD2 aligns across 8 bases. CDR3 length: 17 residues. J lost 6 bases, V lost 2 bases, and 13 bases had no gene match. Germline CDR1 is SGHTA and CDR2 is FQGNSA. The CDR3 is CASSLSGSGGGGDTQYF. The CDR3 DNA sequence: TGTGCCAGCAGCTTATCAGGCAGCGGGGGAGGTGGGGATACGCAGTATTTT.

This clonotype was recorded once. The chain combines TRBV5-6 with TRBJ2-3; no clear D gene. The CDR3 spans 13 residues. The germline CDR1 and CDR2 sequences are SGHDT and YYEEEE. The V end was cut by 1 base, the J end by 6 bases, with 9 bases between. The CDR3 DNA is TGTGCCAGCAGCTTGTTGCTGTTGGATACGCAGTATTTT. Its protein product is CASSLLLLDTQYF.